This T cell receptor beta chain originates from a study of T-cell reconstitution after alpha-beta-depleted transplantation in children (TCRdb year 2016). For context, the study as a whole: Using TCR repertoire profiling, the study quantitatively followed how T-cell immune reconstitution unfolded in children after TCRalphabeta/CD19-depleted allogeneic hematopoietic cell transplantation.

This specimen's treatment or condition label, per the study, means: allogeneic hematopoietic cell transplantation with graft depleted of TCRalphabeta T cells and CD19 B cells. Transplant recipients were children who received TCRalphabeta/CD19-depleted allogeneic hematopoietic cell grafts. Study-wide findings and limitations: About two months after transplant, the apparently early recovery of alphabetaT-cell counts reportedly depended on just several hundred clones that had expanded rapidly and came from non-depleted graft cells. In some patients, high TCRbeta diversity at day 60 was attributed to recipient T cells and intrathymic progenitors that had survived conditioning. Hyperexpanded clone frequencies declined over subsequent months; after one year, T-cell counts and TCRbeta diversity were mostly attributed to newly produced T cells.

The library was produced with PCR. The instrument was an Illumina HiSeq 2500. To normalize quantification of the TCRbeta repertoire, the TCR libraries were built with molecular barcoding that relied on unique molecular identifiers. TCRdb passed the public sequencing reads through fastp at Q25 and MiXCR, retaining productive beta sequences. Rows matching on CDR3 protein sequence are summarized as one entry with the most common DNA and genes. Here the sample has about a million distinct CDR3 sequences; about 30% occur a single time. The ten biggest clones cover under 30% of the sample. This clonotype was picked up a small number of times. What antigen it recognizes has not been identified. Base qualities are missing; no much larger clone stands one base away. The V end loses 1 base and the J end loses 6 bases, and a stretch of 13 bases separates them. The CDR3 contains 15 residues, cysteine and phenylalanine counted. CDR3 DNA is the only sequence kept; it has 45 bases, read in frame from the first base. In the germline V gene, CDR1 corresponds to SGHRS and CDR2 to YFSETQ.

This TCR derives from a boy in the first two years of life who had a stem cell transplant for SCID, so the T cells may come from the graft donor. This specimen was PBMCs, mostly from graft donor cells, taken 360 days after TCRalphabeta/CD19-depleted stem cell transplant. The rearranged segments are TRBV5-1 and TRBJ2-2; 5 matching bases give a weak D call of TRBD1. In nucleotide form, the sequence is TGCGCCAGCAGCTTGTTGGCAGGGAAGGCCGGGGAGCTGTTTTTT. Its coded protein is CASSLLAGKAGELFF.